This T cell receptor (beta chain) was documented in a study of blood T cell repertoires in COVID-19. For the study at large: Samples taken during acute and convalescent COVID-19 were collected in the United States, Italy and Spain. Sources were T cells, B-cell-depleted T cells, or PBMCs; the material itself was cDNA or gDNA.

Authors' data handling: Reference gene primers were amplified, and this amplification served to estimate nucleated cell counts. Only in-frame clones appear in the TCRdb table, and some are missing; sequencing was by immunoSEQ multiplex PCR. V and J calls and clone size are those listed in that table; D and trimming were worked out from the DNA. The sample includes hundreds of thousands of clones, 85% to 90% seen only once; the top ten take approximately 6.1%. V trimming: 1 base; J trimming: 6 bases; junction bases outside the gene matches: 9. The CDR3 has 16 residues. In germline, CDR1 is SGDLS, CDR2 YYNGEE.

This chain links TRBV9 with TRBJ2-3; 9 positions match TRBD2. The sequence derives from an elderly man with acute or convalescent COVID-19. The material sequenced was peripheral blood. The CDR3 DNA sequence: TGTGCCAGCAGCGTAACCGCGACTAGCGGACGGGATACGCAGTATTTT. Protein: CASSVTATSGRDTQYF.